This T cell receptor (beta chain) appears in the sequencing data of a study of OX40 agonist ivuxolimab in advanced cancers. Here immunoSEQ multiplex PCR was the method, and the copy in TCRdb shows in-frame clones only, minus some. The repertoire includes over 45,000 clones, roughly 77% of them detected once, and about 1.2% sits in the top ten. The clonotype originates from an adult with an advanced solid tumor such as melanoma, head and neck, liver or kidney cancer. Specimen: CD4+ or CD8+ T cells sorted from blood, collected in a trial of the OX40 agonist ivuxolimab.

CDR3 in DNA: TGTGCCAGCAGCCCTCGACAGGGGGATTCACCCCTCCACTTT. As protein: CASSPRQGDSPLHF. The genes are TRBV9 and TRBJ1-6; TRBD1 aligns across 9 bases. This CDR3 spans 14 amino acids. V was clipped by 4 bases and J by 8 bases; unmatched bases: 4. Germline V CDR1 and CDR2: SGDLS, YYNGEE.